What follows are 23 T cell receptor beta chains derived from one specimen sequenced in a study of shared clonotypes between healthy human individuals. The method was immunoSEQ multiplex PCR; TCRdb's version includes in-frame clones alone and lacks a portion of them. The data hold some 2,500,000 clones, with roughly 93% observed a single time. Sequenced sample: naive CD4+ T cells from PBMCs. Subset denoted: CD45RA+ positively selected. The origin of the receptors is a man aged 18 to 29 in good health. Some clones in this sample may be carry-over from other donors' samples.

As to this clone: The same CDR3 arises from other DNA sequences in this sample as well. The chain couples TRBV5-4 to TRBJ1-5, with D possibly TRBD1 on 5 matching bases. V was trimmed by 0 bases and J by 2 bases, leaving 6 bases between them. The CDR3 runs 14 residues. CDR1 and CDR2 (germline): SGHNT, YYREEE (reference sequence). In DNA, the CDR3 is TGTGCCAGCAGCTTGGCGGGGGGCAATCAGCCCCAGCATTTT. Translating gives CASSLAGGNQPQHF.

Concerning this clone itself: Additional DNA sequences in this sample encode the identical CDR3. The gene calls are TRBV5-1 and TRBJ1-1; D is ambiguous. The CDR3 is made up of 14 amino acids. Germline V gene data show CDR1 as SGHRS and CDR2 as YFSETQ. The V gene lost 0 bases and the J gene lost 0 bases, with 6 bases spanning the gap. CDR3 sequence reads: CASSLDTMNTEAFF. The CDR3, as DNA: TGCGCCAGCAGCTTGGACACGATGAACACTGAAGCTTTCTTT.

This chain uses TRBV7-2 with TRBJ2-5; 15 positions match TRBD2. This CDR3 is built from 19 residues. The V segment lost 5 bases and the J segment 5 bases; nucleotides outside the gene matches: 15. Germline assignment: CDR1 SGHTA and CDR2 FQGNSA. As DNA, the CDR3 is TGTGCCAGCAGCAACCGAACCCCGGGACTAGCGGGAGGTGTGGAGACCCAGTACTTC. The encoded protein is CASSNRTPGLAGGVETQYF. Filled out from reference TRBV7-2 and TRBJ2-5, the complete variable domain reads GAGVSQSPSNKVTEKGKDVELRCDPISGHTALYWYRQSLGQGLEFLIYFQGNSAPDKSGLPSDRFSAERTGGSVSTLTIQRTQQEDSAVYLCASSNRTPGLAGGVETQYFGPGTRLLVL.

The table lists this clone with a count of one. The chain employs TRBV6-5 and TRBJ2-6, with D perhaps given as TRBD1 or TRBD2 (5 bases each). This CDR3 has 15 residues. Per the germline V gene, CDR1 is MNHEY and CDR2 is SVGAGI. Between the trimmed V and J ends, which lost 6 bases and 0 bases, there was a span of 9 bases. The chain's CDR3 is CASRPGASGANVLTF. The CDR3, as DNA: TGTGCCAGCAGACCCGGGGCCTCTGGGGCCAACGTCCTGACTTTC.

The chain carries TRBV10-3 and TRBJ1-6; 7 nucleotides line up with TRBD1. The CDR3 runs to 15 residues. J lost 7 bases, V lost 4 bases, and 7 bases had no gene match. The germline gives CDR1 ENHRY, CDR2 SYGVKD. The CDR3 region has the DNA TGTGCCATCAGTGGCTCTGACAGGGCAAATTCACCCCTCCACTTT. Translation: CAISGSDRANSPLHF.

The chain joins TRBV5-6 to TRBJ1-1, with D tentatively TRBD1 (6 bases). The CDR3 is made up of 15 amino acids. The V gene's germline CDR1 is SGHDT and CDR2 YYEEEE. V was pared by 3 bases and J by 5 bases, with 17 bases between. This CDR3 is CASSSRQVWGTEAFF. The CDR3 DNA reads TGTGCCAGCAGCTCGCGACAGGTTTGGGGAACTGAAGCTTTCTTT.

The genes are TRBV21-1 and TRBJ1-1; TRBD1, the table's D call, was not compared with the DNA. TRBV21-1 is annotated as a pseudogene. The CDR3 loop spans 23 amino acids. This CDR3 is CASSKELSKDGGGGTGVTTEAFF. DNA for the CDR3: TGTGCCAGCAGCAAAGAGCTGTCGAAGGATGGGGGTGGAGGGACAGGGGTGACCACTGAAGCTTTCTTT.

This sequence joins TRBV10-3 and TRBJ2-1; 7 bases are shared with TRBD1. The ends lost 10 bases at V and 4 bases at J; junction bases unmatched: 10. CDR3 size: 14 residues. CDR1 is ENHRY and CDR2 is SYGVKD in the germline V gene. CDR3 residues: CATLEDRSYNEQFF. The CDR3 region has the DNA TGTGCCACCTTAGAGGACAGGAGTTACAATGAGCAGTTCTTC.

The chain links TRBV11-2 to TRBJ1-3, with D possibly TRBD1 on 5 matching bases. There are 15 residues in the CDR3. Trimming stripped 2 bases from V and 1 base from J, with 9 bases between. Germline-derived CDR1 and CDR2 are SGHAT and FQNNGV. The CDR3 reads CASSLQGESGNTIYF. CDR3 sequence (DNA): TGTGCCAGCAGCTTACAAGGGGAATCTGGAAACACCATATATTTT.

This rearrangement joins TRBV11-2 to TRBJ2-3; D is unclear. CDR1 and CDR2 from the germline V gene are SGHAT and FQNNGV. CDR3 size: 14 residues. V gave up 0 bases and J gave up 8 bases, with 12 bases separating them. Written as DNA, the CDR3 is TGTGCCAGCAGCTTAGATCGCCCGGTGGGTACGCAGTATTTT. It specifies CASSLDRPVGTQYF.

The CDR3 DNA is TGTGCCAGCAGCAGAATGGGGTCGAACACCGGGGAGCTGTTTTTT. Translated: CASSRMGSNTGELFF. The chain combines TRBV7-3 with TRBJ2-2; D is unresolved. The V gene's germline CDR1 is SGHTA and CDR2 FQGTGA. V shed 5 bases and J shed 0 bases, with 10 bases lying between them. The CDR3 has 15 amino acids. The full variable domain, in which reference TRBV7-3 and TRBJ2-2 provide the parts outside the CDR3, is GAGVSQTPSNKVTEKGKYVELRCDPISGHTALYWYRQSLGQGPEFLIYFQGTGAADDSGLPNDRFFAVRPEGSVSTLKIQRTERGDSAVYLCASSRMGSNTGELFFGEGSRLTVL.

The V gene is TRBV4-3, the J gene TRBJ2-3, with D possibly TRBD2 on 6 matching bases. Trimming took off 4 bases at V and 1 base at J, with 12 bases between the two ends. The germline V gene has CDR1 LGHNA and CDR2 YSLEER. This CDR3 is built from 15 residues. The CDR3 reads CASSPPDYCTDTQYF. The DNA of the CDR3 is TGCGCCAGCAGCCCCCCGGACTACTGCACAGATACGCAGTATTTT.

The chain uses TRBV19 and TRBJ1-1, with D maybe TRBD1 (5 bases). Trimming removed 4 bases at V and 9 bases at J, with 18 bases between. This CDR3 is 14 amino acids long. Germline loops: CDR1 LNHDA, CDR2 SQIVND (reference sequence). The CDR3 spells CASSRAGTAAKAFF. CDR3 DNA sequence: TGTGCCAGTAGTAGGGCCGGGACGGCAGCGAAAGCTTTCTTT. Filled out from reference TRBV19 and TRBJ1-1, the complete variable domain reads DGGITQSPKYLFRKEGQNVTLSCEQNLNHDAMYWYRQDPGQGLRLIYYSQIVNDFQKGDIAEGYSVSREKKESFPLTVTSAQKNPTAFYLCASSRAGTAAKAFFGQGTRLTVV.

The V and J genes are TRBV4-1 and TRBJ2-1; TRBD2 might be the D (6 bases). V dropped 2 bases and J dropped 0 bases, with 14 bases sitting between them. Germline V gene lookup returns CDR1 MGHRA and CDR2 YSYEKL. The CDR3 runs 17 residues. CDR3 amino acids: CASSQRVAASSYNEQFF. CDR3 nucleotides: TGCGCCAGCAGCCAACGGGTAGCGGCAAGCTCCTACAATGAGCAGTTCTTC.

The chain uses TRBV7-2 and TRBJ2-2; 7 bases line up with TRBD2. V was pared by 6 bases and J by 6 bases, with 10 bases of the junction left unmatched. The CDR3 spans 15 residues. The V gene's germline CDR1 is SGHTA and CDR2 FQGNSA. CDR3 sequence: CASRLRAREAGELFF. DNA of the CDR3: TGTGCCAGCAGGTTAAGGGCCCGGGAGGCCGGGGAGCTGTTTTTT.

V and J are TRBV28 and TRBJ1-4; D might be TRBD1 (6 bases). V was cut by 6 bases and J by 8 bases, with 19 bases left in between. The CDR3 length is 15 residues. Germline V lookup: CDR1 MDHEN, CDR2 SYDVKM. The CDR3 sequence is CASRGGARGREKLFF. CDR3 bases: TGTGCCAGCAGGGGAGGGGCCAGGGGCAGGGAAAAACTGTTTTTT.

The chain combines TRBV14 with TRBJ2-5; TRBD1 or TRBD2 may be the D gene (6 bases each). The V gene's germline CDR1 is SGHDN and CDR2 FVKESK. V was trimmed by 4 bases and J by 3 bases, leaving 12 bases between them. This CDR3 has 14 residues. The CDR3 here is CASSPWRDKETQYF. In DNA form, the CDR3 reads TGTGCCAGCAGCCCCTGGCGGGACAAAGAGACCCAGTACTTC. Combining the CDR3 with reference TRBV14 and TRBJ2-5 gives the whole variable domain EAGVTQFPSHSVIEKGQTVTLRCDPISGHDNLYWYRRVMGKEIKFLLHFVKESKQDESGMPNNRFLAERTGGTYSTLKVQPAELEDSGVYFCASSPWRDKETQYFGPGTRLLVL.

This clone was counted a single time. The chain recombines TRBV5-1 with TRBJ2-2, with D possibly matching TRBD2 (6 bases). This CDR3 has 17 amino acids. The V gene lost 9 bases and the J gene lost 6 bases, with 27 bases spanning the gap. Germline CDR1 reads SGHRS; CDR2 reads YFSETQ. CDR3 sequence reads: CATHPSSANRGSGELFF. The CDR3 DNA reads TGCGCCACCCACCCGTCTAGCGCCAACCGAGGCTCCGGGGAGCTGTTTTTT.

The rearrangement uses TRBV10-3 and TRBJ2-7, with 9 bases that match TRBD2. V was clipped by 3 bases and J by 4 bases; unmatched bases: 13. Germline-derived CDR1 and CDR2 are ENHRY and SYGVKD. This CDR3 comprises 17 residues. CDR3 loop: CAISDASTGTSLYEQYF. In nucleotides, the CDR3 is TGTGCCATCAGTGACGCCAGCACCGGGACTAGCTTATACGAGCAGTACTTC.

The chain uses TRBV5-1 and TRBJ1-5; maybe TRBD1 (6 bases). CDR1 is SGHRS and CDR2 is YFSETQ in the germline V gene. V shed 2 bases and J shed 7 bases, with 16 bases lying between them. The CDR3 has 15 residues. CDR3 residues: CASSFGGRLGQPQHF. In nucleotides, the CDR3 is TGCGCCAGCAGCTTCGGGGGGCGCTTAGGCCAGCCCCAGCATTTT.

The chain has TRBV5-1 and TRBJ2-5; 11 bases map to TRBD2. Unmatched junction bases numbered 8, after V lost 5 bases and J lost 2 bases. This CDR3 is 16 amino acids long. Germline CDR1 SGHRS, CDR2 YFSETQ. The DNA of the CDR3 is TGCGCCAGCAGTCGTATCCGGACTAGCGGGCAAGAGACCCAGTACTTC. This encodes CASSRIRTSGQETQYF.

This clone was counted a few times. Other DNA sequences of this sample code for an identical CDR3. The V call is TRBV5-1, the J call TRBJ1-2; 11 positions agree with TRBD1. The CDR3 is 13 residues long. Germline V gene lookup returns CDR1 SGHRS and CDR2 YFSETQ. J gave up 8 bases and V 0 bases, and 0 bases lay outside the gene matches. In DNA form, the CDR3 reads TGCGCCAGCAGCTTGGGGACAGGGGGCGGCTACACCTTC. Its translation: CASSLGTGGGYTF.

This clone was seen a single time. This sequence joins TRBV28 and TRBJ2-7; maybe TRBD1 (6 bases). CDR1 is MDHEN, CDR2 SYDVKM, per germline. The CDR3 loop spans 14 amino acids. V was cut by 3 bases and J by 2 bases, with 11 bases left in between. In nucleotides, the CDR3 is TGTGCCAGCAGTTTCACAGGGATCACCTACGAGCAGTACTTC. Amino acids: CASSFTGITYEQYF.